This T cell receptor beta chain comes out of a study of OX40 agonist ivuxolimab in advanced cancers. General study findings and limits: In the 0.1 to 3.0 mg/kg range, CD4+ and CD8+ blood T cells had expanded clonally by week 6.

Details on this clone: The antigen remains unidentified.

Trimming at V came to 4 bases and at J to 8 bases, leaving 10 bases not matched to a gene. This CDR3 is built from 15 residues. Germline CDR1 and CDR2: SEHNR and FQNEAQ (reference sequence). Libraries were prepared by immunoSEQ multiplex PCR; TCRdb keeps only in-frame clonotypes and omits some of them. The table records approximately 81,000 clones, 81% of them present only once. The material was CD4+ or CD8+ T cells sorted from blood, obtained in a trial of the OX40 agonist ivuxolimab. This rearrangement joins TRBV7-9 to TRBJ1-2; TRBD1 matches 10 bases. The clonotype originates from an adult with an advanced solid tumor such as melanoma, head and neck, liver or kidney cancer. The CDR3 spells CASSWGQGLDVGYTF. CDR3 DNA: TGTGCCAGCAGCTGGGGACAGGGGTTGGATGTAGGCTACACCTTC.